Below, 3 T cell receptor beta chains from the same sample are listed, as sequenced in a study of CD8+CD57+ T cells in acquired aplastic anemia. For CDR3 and TCR beta VDJ profiling, genomic DNA was the template used. A single record per CDR3 protein comes from TCRdb applying MiXCR to the reads. The sample consists of about 98,000 distinct CDR3 sequences, roughly two thirds of them appearing once. Patients included in sequencing had previously demonstrated CD8+CD57+ cell expansion by flow cytometry. The sequenced sample was sorted CD4+, CD8+, or CD8+CD57+ T cells (not recorded which) from PBMCs. The receptors here all came from a human donor with aplastic anemia.

The chain uses TRBV24-1 and TRBJ2-2; 7 bases fit TRBD2. Germline assignment: CDR1 KGHDR and CDR2 SFDVKD. Trimming removed 2 bases from V and 2 bases from J; junction bases left unmatched: 4. The CDR3 has 16 residues. The DNA of the CDR3 is TGTGCCACCAGTGATTGGGGACTACAAAACACCGGGGAGCTGTTTTTT. Its protein product is CATSDWGLQNTGELFF.

The chain recombines TRBV19 with TRBJ2-7; tentative D call: TRBD1 (6 bases). This CDR3 is 15 amino acids long. The ends were cut back, 3 bases at V and 5 bases at J, with 17 bases in the middle. Germline CDR1 is LNHDA and CDR2 is SQIVND (reference sequence). CDR3 residues: CASSMQGYGADEQYF. Written as DNA, the CDR3 is TGTGCCAGTAGTATGCAGGGGTACGGGGCCGACGAGCAGTACTTC.

The chain recombines TRBV19 with TRBJ2-1; D ambiguous. Germline lookup yields CDR1 LNHDA and CDR2 SQIVND (reference sequence). V lost 1 base and J 10 bases, leaving 5 bases between the germline ends. The CDR3 is 11 amino acids. For the CDR3, the DNA is TGTGCCAGTAGTATAGCAACCGAGCAGTTCTTC. This translates into CASSIATEQFF.